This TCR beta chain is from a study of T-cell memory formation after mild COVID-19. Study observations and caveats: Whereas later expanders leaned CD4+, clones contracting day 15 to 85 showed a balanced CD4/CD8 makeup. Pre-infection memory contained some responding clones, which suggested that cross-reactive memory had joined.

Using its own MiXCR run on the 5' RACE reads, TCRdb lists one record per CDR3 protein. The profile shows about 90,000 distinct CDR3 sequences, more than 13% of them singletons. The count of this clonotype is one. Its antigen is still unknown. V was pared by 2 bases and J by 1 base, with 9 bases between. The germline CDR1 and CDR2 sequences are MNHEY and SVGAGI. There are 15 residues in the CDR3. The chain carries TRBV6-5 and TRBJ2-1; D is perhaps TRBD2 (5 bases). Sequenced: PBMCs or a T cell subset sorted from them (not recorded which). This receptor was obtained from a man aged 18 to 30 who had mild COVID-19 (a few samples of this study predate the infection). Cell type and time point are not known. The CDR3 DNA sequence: TGTGCCAGCAGTTACGAGGGCGGATCCTACAATGAGCAGTTCTTC. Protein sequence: CASSYEGGSYNEQFF.